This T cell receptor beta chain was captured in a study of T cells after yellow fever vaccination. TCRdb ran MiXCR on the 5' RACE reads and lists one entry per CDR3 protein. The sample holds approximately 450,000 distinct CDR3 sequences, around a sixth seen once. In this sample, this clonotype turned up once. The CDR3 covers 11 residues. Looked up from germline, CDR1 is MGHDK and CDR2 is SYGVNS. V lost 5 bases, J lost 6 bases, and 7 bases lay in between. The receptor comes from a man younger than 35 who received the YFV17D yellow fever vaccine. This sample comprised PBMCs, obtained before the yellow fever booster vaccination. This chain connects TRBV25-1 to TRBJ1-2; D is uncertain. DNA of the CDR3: TGTGCCAGCAGTTCGAACCATGGCTACACCTTC. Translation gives CASSSNHGYTF.